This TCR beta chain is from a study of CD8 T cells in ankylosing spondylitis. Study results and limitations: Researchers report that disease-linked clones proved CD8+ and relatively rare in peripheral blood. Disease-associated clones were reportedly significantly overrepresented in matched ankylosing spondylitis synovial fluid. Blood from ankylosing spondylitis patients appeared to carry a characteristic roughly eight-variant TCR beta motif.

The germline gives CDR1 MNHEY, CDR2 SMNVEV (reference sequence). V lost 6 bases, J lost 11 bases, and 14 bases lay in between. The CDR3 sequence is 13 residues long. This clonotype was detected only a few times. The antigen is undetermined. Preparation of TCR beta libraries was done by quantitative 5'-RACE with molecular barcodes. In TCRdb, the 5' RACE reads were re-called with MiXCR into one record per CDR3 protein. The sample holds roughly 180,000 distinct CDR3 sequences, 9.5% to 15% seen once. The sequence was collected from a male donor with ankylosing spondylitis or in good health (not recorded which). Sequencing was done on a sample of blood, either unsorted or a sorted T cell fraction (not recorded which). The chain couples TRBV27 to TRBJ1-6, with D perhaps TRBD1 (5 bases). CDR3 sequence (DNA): TGTGCCAGCAGGCCAGCGGACATGGCACCCCTCCACTTT. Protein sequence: CASRPADMAPLHF.